This TCR beta chain was captured in a study of post-analysis software for immune sequencing data. Turning to the study itself: The courses of disease that were included comprised relapsing-remitting, secondary progressive and progressive-relapsing multiple sclerosis. Study observations and caveats: When compared against controls, multiple sclerosis patients showed significantly lower normalized Chao1 diversity. Batch-mates among the samples co-clustered strongly by F measure. A few TRBV segments appeared more often in patients than in controls, and TRBV5-6, TRBV5-1 and TRBV20-1 were among these.

This CDR3 region has 13 residues. V was clipped by 3 bases and J by 3 bases; unmatched bases: 1. The germline V gene has CDR1 PRHDT and CDR2 FYEKMQ (reference sequence). Unique molecular identifiers featured in each of the TCR beta cDNA libraries. About 500,000 cDNA molecules were obtained per 1 to 10 million input T cells. TCRdb used MiXCR to reprocess the PCR reads, holding one entry per CDR3 protein. Counted here are roughly 170,000 distinct CDR3 sequences, 25% to 35% occurring once; the ten biggest clones make up about 1.4%. A few counts support this clonotype. What it binds is not known. This receptor was taken from a girl aged 5-17 years with multiple sclerosis. This rearrangement joins TRBV13 to TRBJ1-2; 7 positions agree with TRBD1. Material for sequencing was blood. Here the CDR3 reads CASSFDRDYGYTF. The CDR3 nucleotides are TGTGCCAGCAGCTTCGACAGGGACTATGGCTACACCTTC.